Sequencing of this T cell receptor (beta chain) was carried out in a study of molecular identifiers for immune sequencing clone quantification. CDR1 and CDR2 (germline): MNHEY, SVGAGI. J lost 0 bases, V lost 6 bases, and 11 bases had no gene match. The CDR3 contains 16 residues. Previously reported methods and listed TCR primers produced the bulk TCR libraries. TCRdb itself ran the PCR reads through MiXCR, one entry per CDR3 protein. This sample has 460,000 or so distinct CDR3 sequences, with roughly 25% found just once. This clonotype turned up a few times. The chain combines TRBV6-5 with TRBJ2-7; 7 bases agree with TRBD2. Sample: naive CD8+ T cells from blood, with Jurkat cell RNA spiked in. Indicated subset: FACS-sorted CD8+CD4-CCR7+CD45RA+ naive T cells. The receptor comes from a human donor in good health. Some libraries in this study had Jurkat cell RNA spiked in. The DNA for the CDR3 is TGTGCCAGCAGGGCCAAAGGTGGGGGGGGCTCCTACGAGCAGTACTTC. It codes for CASRAKGGGGSYEQYF.